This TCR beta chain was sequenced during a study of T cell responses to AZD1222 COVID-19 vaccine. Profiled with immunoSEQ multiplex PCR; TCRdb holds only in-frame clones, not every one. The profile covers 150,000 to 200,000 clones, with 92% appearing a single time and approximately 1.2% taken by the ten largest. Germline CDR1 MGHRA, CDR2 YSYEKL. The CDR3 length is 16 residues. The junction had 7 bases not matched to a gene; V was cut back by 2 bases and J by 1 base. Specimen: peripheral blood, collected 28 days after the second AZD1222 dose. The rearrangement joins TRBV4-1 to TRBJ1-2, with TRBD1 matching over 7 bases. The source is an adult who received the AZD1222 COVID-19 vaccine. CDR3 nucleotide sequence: TGCGCCAGCAGCCAAAATACAGGGGAGGATAACTATGGCTACACCTTC. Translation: CASSQNTGEDNYGYTF.